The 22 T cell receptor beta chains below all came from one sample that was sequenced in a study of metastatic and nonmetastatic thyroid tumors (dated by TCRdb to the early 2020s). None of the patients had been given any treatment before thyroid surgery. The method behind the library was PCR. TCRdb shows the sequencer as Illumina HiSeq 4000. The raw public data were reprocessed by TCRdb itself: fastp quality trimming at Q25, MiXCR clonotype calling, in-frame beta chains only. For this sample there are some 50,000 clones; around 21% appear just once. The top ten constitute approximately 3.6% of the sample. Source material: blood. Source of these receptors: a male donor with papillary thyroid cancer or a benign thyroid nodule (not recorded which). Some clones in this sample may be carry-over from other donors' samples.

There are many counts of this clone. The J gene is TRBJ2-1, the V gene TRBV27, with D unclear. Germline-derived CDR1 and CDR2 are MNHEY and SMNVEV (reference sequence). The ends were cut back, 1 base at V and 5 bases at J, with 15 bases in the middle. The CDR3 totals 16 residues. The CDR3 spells CASSLLATWVNNEQFF. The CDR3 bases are TGTGCCAGCAGTTTATTGGCGACCTGGGTCAACAATGAGCAGTTCTTC.

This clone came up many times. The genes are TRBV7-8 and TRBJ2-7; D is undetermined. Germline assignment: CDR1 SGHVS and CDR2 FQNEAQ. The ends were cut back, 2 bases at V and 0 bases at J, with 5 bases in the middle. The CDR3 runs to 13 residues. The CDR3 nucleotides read TGTGCCAGCAGCTTAACACCCTCCTACGAGCAGTACTTC. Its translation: CASSLTPSYEQYF.

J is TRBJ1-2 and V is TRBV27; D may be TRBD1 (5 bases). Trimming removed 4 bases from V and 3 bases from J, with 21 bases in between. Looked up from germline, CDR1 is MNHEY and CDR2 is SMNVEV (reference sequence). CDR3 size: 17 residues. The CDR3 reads CASSSGRQGRRHYGYTF. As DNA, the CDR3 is TGTGCCAGCAGTTCCGGGAGGCAGGGCCGAAGGCACTATGGCTACACCTTC.

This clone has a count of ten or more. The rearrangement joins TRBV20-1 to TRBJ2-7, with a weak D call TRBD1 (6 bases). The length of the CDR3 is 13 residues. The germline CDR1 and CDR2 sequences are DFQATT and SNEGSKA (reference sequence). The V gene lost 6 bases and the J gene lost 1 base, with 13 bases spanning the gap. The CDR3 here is CSANPGASYEQYF. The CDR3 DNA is TGCAGTGCCAACCCAGGGGCATCCTACGAGCAGTACTTC.

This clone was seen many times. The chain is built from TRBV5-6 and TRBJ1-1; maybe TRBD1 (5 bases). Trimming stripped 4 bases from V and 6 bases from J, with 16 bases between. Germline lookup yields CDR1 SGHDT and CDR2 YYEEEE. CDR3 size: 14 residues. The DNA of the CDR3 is TGTGCCAGCAGCATCGGGGCGGGGATCCCTGAAGCTTTCTTT. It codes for CASSIGAGIPEAFF.

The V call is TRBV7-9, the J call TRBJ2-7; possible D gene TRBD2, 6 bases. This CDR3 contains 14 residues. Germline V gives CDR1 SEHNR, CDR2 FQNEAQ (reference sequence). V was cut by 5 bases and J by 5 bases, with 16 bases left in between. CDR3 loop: CASSRAGSQDEQYF. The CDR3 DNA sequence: TGTGCCAGCAGCCGGGCGGGGAGCCAGGACGAGCAGTACTTC. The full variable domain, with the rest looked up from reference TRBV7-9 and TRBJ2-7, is DTGVSQNPRHKITKRGQNVTFRCDPISEHNRLYWYRQTLGQGPEFLTYFQNEAQLEKSRLLSDRFSAERPKGSFSTLEIQRTEQGDSAMYLCASSRAGSQDEQYFGPGTRLTVT.

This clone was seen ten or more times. The CDR3 protein is CAIREAGVEAFF. The DNA for the CDR3 is TGTGCCATCAGGGAGGCCGGGGTCGAGGCTTTCTTT. This sequence joins TRBV10-3 and TRBJ1-1; D unresolved. The CDR3 has 12 amino acids. V was cut by 6 bases and J by 11 bases, with 16 bases left in between. CDR1 ENHRY and CDR2 SYGVKD come from the germline V gene.

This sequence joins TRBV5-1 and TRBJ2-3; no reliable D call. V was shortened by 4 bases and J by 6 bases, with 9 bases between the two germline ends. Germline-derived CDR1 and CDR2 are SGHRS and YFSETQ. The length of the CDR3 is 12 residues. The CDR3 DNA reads TGCGCCAGCAGCCCTTCGGGCGATACGCAGTATTTT. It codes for CASSPSGDTQYF.

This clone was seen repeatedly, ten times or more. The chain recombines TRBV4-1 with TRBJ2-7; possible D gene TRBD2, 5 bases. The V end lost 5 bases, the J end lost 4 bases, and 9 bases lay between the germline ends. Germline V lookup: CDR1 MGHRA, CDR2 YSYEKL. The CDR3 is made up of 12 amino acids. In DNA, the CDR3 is TGCGCCAGCAGCGGACGGGGTTACGAGCAGTACTTC. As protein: CASSGRGYEQYF.

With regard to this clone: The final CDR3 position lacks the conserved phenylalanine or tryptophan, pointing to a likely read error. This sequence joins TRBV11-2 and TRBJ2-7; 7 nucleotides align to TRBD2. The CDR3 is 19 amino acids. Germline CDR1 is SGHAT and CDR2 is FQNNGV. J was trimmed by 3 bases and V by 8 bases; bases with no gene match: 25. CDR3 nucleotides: TGTGCCAGCCGGACTAGTTCCAGGGCTGGAGGGCCGGGGCTCTACGAGCAGTACTTG. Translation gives CASRTSSRAGGPGLYEQYL.

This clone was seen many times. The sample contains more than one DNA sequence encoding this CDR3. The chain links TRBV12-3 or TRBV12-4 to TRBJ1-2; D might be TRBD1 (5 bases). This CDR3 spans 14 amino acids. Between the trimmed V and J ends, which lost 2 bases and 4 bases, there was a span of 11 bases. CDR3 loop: CASSLRGDFYGYTF. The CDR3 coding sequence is TGTGCCAGCAGTTTACGTGGGGACTTCTATGGCTACACCTTC.

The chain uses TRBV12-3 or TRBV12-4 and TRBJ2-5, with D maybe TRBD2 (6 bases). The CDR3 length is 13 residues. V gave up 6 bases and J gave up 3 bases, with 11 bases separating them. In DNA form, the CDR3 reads TGTGCCAGCAGGAGGGACTCCAAAGAGACCCAGTACTTC. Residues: CASRRDSKETQYF.

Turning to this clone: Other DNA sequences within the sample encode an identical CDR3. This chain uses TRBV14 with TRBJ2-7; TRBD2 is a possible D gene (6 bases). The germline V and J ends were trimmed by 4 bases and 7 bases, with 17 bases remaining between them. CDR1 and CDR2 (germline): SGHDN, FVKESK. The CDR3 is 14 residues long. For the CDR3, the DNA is TGTGCCAGCAGCCTTAGCGGTACCAGCTATGAGCAGTACTTC. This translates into CASSLSGTSYEQYF. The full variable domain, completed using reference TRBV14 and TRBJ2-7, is EAGVTQFPSHSVIEKGQTVTLRCDPISGHDNLYWYRRVMGKEIKFLLHFVKESKQDESGMPNNRFLAERTGGTYSTLKVQPAELEDSGVYFCASSLSGTSYEQYFGPGTRLTVT.

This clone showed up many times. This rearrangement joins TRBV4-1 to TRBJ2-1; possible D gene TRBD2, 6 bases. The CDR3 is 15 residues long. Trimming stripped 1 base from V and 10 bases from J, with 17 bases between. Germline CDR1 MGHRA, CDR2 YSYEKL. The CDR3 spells CASSQAQDYYREQFF. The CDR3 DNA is TGCGCCAGCAGCCAAGCCCAGGACTACTACAGGGAGCAGTTCTTC.

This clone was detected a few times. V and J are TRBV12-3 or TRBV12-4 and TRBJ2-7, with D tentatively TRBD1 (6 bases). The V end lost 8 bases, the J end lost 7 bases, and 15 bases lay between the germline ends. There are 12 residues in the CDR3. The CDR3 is CASSRQVGEQYF. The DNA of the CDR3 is TGTGCCAGCTCCAGACAGGTAGGGGAGCAGTACTTC.

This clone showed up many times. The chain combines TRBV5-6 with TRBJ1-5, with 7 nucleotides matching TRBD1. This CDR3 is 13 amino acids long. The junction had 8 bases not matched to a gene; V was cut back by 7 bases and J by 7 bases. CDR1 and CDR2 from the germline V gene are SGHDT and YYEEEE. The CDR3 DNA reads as TGTGCCAGCGGGCAGGGGGGAAGGCAGCCCCAGCATTTT. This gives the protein CASGQGGRQPQHF.

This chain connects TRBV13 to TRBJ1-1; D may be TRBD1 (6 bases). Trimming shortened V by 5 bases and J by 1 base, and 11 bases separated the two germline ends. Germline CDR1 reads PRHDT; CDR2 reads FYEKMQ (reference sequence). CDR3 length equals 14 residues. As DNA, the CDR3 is TGTGCCAGCAGCCCAGGGGCTAGGAACACTGAAGCTTTCTTT. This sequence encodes CASSPGARNTEAFF.

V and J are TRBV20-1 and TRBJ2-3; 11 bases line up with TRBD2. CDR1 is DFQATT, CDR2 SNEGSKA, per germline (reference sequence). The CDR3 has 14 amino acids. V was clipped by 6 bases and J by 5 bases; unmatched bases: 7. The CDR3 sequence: CSAELAGALDTQYF. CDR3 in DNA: TGCAGTGCCGAACTAGCGGGAGCTCTAGATACGCAGTATTTT.

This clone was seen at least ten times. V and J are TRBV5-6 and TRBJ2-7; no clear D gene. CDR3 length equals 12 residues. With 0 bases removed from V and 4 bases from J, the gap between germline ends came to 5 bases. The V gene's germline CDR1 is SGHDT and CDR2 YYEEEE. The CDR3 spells CASSLDAYEQYF. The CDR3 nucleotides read TGTGCCAGCAGCTTGGACGCTTACGAGCAGTACTTC. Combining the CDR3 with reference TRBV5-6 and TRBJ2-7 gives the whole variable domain DAGVTQSPTHLIKTRGQQVTLRCSPKSGHDTVSWYQQALGQGPQFIFQYYEEEERQRGNFPDRFSGHQFPNYSSELNVNALLLGDSALYLCASSLDAYEQYFGPGTRLTVT.

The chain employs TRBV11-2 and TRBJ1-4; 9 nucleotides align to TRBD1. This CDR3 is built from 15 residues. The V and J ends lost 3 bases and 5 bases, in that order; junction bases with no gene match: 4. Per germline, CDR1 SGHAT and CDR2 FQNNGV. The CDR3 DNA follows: TGTGCCAGCAGCTTTACCGGGACAGGGAATGAAAAACTGTTTTTT. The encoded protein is CASSFTGTGNEKLFF.

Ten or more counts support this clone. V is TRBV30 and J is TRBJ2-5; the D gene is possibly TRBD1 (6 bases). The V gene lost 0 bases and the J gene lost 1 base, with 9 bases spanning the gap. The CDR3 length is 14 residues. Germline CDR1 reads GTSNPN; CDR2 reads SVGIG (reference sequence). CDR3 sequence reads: CAWSVWDTQETQYF. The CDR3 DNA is TGTGCCTGGAGTGTGTGGGACACCCAAGAGACCCAGTACTTC.

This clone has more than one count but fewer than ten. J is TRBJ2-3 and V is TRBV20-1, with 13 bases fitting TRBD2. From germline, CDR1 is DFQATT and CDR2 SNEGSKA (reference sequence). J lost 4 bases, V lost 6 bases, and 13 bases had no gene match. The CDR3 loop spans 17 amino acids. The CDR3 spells CSALRLAGGTRADTQYF. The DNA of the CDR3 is TGCAGTGCCTTACGACTAGCGGGAGGCACAAGGGCAGATACGCAGTATTTT.